Following are 14 T cell receptor beta chains from one sample sequenced in a study of blood T cell repertoires in COVID-19. Method: immunoSEQ multiplex PCR; TCRdb's copy keeps in-frame clones and lacks some. This table has some 14,000 clones, over 75% appearing once. Sequencing input: peripheral blood. Receptor source: a human donor in a cohort sampled during active COVID-19.

This chain joins TRBV19 and TRBJ2-7; 9 bases line up with TRBD2. The CDR3 is made up of 14 amino acids. Unmatched junction bases numbered 10, after V lost 8 bases and J lost 5 bases. Looked up from germline, CDR1 is LNHDA and CDR2 is SQIVND (reference sequence). The CDR3 loop reads CASSFLAGIDEQYF. DNA of the CDR3: TGTGCCAGTTCCTTTCTAGCGGGGATCGACGAGCAGTACTTC.

This rearrangement joins TRBV6-5 to TRBJ1-2, with D possibly being TRBD1 (6 bases). Per germline, CDR1 MNHEY and CDR2 SVGAGI. Trimming removed 5 bases at V and 6 bases at J, with 13 bases between. This CDR3 has 13 amino acids. The DNA for the CDR3 is TGTGCCAGCAGTCTCACAGGGTTTGATGGCTACACCTTC. It specifies CASSLTGFDGYTF.

This chain links TRBV7-2 with TRBJ1-1; no reliable D call. This CDR3 is 13 amino acids long. V dropped 5 bases and J dropped 1 base, with 8 bases sitting between them. CDR1 and CDR2 (germline): SGHTA, FQGNSA. In DNA, the CDR3 is TGTGCCAGCAGCAGTACAGAGAACACTGAAGCTTTCTTT. It is translated as CASSSTENTEAFF.

V usage is TRBV19 and J usage is TRBJ2-1; no firm D call. Trimming removed 3 bases at V and 4 bases at J, with 13 bases between. There are 15 residues in the CDR3. The germline CDR1 and CDR2 sequences are LNHDA and SQIVND (reference sequence). CDR3 residues: CASSIRGFTYNEQFF. The CDR3 bases are TGTGCCAGTAGTATTCGAGGTTTCACATACAATGAGCAGTTCTTC.

The chain joins TRBV29-1 to TRBJ1-1; 7 bases are shared with TRBD1. In germline, CDR1 is SQVTM, CDR2 ANQGSEA. The ends lost 7 bases at V and 1 base at J; junction bases unmatched: 6. This CDR3 spans 13 amino acids. CDR3 amino acids: CSASGTANTEAFF. CDR3 bases: TGCAGCGCCTCCGGGACAGCGAACACTGAAGCTTTCTTT.

V and J are TRBV19 and TRBJ2-7; possible D gene TRBD1, 6 bases. The V gene lost 4 bases and the J gene lost 2 bases, with 12 bases spanning the gap. The CDR3 covers 14 residues. CDR1 is LNHDA and CDR2 is SQIVND in the germline V gene (reference sequence). The CDR3 nucleotides are TGTGCCAGTAGTACGGGACAACGGACCTACGAGCAGTACTTC. Its translation: CASSTGQRTYEQYF. Supplemented by reference TRBV19 and TRBJ2-7, the full variable domain reads DGGITQSPKYLFRKEGQNVTLSCEQNLNHDAMYWYRQDPGQGLRLIYYSQIVNDFQKGDIAEGYSVSREKKESFPLTVTSAQKNPTAFYLCASSTGQRTYEQYFGPGTRLTVT.

The gene calls are TRBV5-4 and TRBJ2-7; 8 nucleotides line up with TRBD1. CDR1 and CDR2 from the germline V gene are SGHNT and YYREEE (reference sequence). The V segment lost 5 bases and the J segment 0 bases; nucleotides outside the gene matches: 7. This CDR3 contains 15 residues. CDR3 sequence: CASRRGTGDSYEQYF. CDR3 DNA: TGTGCCAGCAGGCGAGGGACAGGAGACTCCTACGAGCAGTACTTC.

This clone has just one count. The chain couples TRBV4-3 to TRBJ1-2; TRBD1 agrees at 11 bases. The ends lost 5 bases at V and 2 bases at J; junction bases unmatched: 4. CDR3 length: 15 amino acids. CDR1 and CDR2 (germline): LGHNA, YSLEER. Written as DNA, the CDR3 is TGCGCCAGCAGCTCGGGACAGGGGGGAAACTATGGCTACACCTTC. Protein: CASSSGQGGNYGYTF.

The chain recombines TRBV5-1 with TRBJ2-5; 9 nucleotides line up with TRBD1. The CDR3 contains 14 residues. V lost 4 bases, J lost 5 bases, and 6 bases stayed unmatched. The germline CDR1 and CDR2 sequences are SGHRS and YFSETQ. In nucleotides, the CDR3 is TGCGCCAGCAGCCCGGGACAGGGAGGGGAGACCCAGTACTTC. Residues: CASSPGQGGETQYF.

The genes are TRBV4-3 and TRBJ2-1; 8 bases are shared with TRBD1. CDR1 LGHNA and CDR2 YSLEER come from the germline V gene. The CDR3 sequence is 14 residues long. V lost 1 base and J lost 9; bases outside the gene matches: 5. The CDR3 region is CASSQGTGRGEQFF. CDR3 sequence (DNA): TGCGCCAGCAGCCAAGGGACAGGGAGAGGTGAGCAGTTCTTC.

This clone has a single count. The V and J genes are TRBV19 and TRBJ1-5; 7 bases line up with TRBD1. From germline, CDR1 is LNHDA and CDR2 SQIVND (reference sequence). V shed 5 bases, J shed 0 bases, and the junction held 10 bases outside the gene matches. The CDR3 is 17 residues long. The CDR3 here is CASSSGQDGDSNQPQHF. The CDR3 nucleotides read TGTGCCAGTAGTTCAGGACAGGATGGGGATAGCAATCAGCCCCAGCATTTT.

The chain links TRBV10-2 to TRBJ1-2; 10 bases map to TRBD1. V was pared by 9 bases and J by 7 bases, with 8 bases of the junction left unmatched. The CDR3 covers 13 residues. Germline V gives CDR1 WSHSY, CDR2 SAAADI. In DNA, the CDR3 is TGCGCCAGTACCGGGACAGGGGCGACTGGCTACACCTTC. It is translated as CASTGTGATGYTF.

The CDR3 nucleotides read TGTGCCAGCGGAGGGTTAGCGGAGACCCAGTACTTC. Translation gives CASGGLAETQYF. The gene calls are TRBV12-3 or TRBV12-4 and TRBJ2-5, with D possibly matching TRBD2 (6 bases). CDR3 length: 12 amino acids. With 8 bases removed from V and 5 bases from J, the gap between germline ends came to 12 bases.

The chain combines TRBV27 with TRBJ2-2, with TRBD2 as a possible D gene (6 bases). Trimming removed 7 bases from V and 7 bases from J, with 13 bases in between. The germline V gene has CDR1 MNHEY and CDR2 SMNVEV (reference sequence). The CDR3 length is 13 residues. Here the CDR3 DNA reads TGTGCCAGCACCCCCGAGGGAGGCGGGGAGCTGTTTTTT. Translated: CASTPEGGGELFF.